One and the same sample provided the 32 T cell receptor beta chains below, sequenced in a study of T cells in Graves' hyperthyroidism and ophthalmopathy. There were TCR beta CDR3 regions amplified from RNA transcripts. The TCR CDR3 was amplified in a first-round RT-PCR using the HTBI primer set. TCRdb reprocessed the multiplex PCR reads via MiXCR and lists one record per CDR3 protein. Among around 660,000 distinct CDR3 sequences, 45% were seen once, and the ten largest hold about 7.2%. The material sequenced was peripheral blood or thyroid tissue (not recorded which). The receptors originated from an adult man with Graves' disease, either hyperthyroidism or ophthalmopathy (not recorded which).

The CDR3 DNA sequence: TGTGCCAGCAGCTTAGCGGGCAGGAGTTCACCCCTCCACTTT. Residues: CASSLAGRSSPLHF. The rearrangement uses TRBV7-9 and TRBJ1-6; D remains ambiguous. Per the germline V gene, CDR1 is SEHNR and CDR2 is FQNEAQ (reference sequence). CDR3 length: 14 residues. The V and J ends lost 0 bases and 9 bases respectively, with 9 bases between them.

The table lists this clonotype with many counts. V and J are TRBV7-8 and TRBJ1-4; TRBD1 matches 8 bases. The CDR3 is made up of 14 amino acids. Looked up from germline, CDR1 is SGHVS and CDR2 is FQNEAQ. Unmatched junction bases numbered 7, after V lost 5 bases and J lost 8 bases. CDR3 DNA sequence: TGTGCCAGCAGCGAACAGGGGGGATTAGAAAAACTGTTTTTT. It codes for CASSEQGGLEKLFF.

The chain uses TRBV12-3 or TRBV12-4 and TRBJ2-5; TRBD2 might be the D (7 bases). There are 15 residues in the CDR3. Trimming removed 2 bases at V and 1 base at J, with 11 bases between. The CDR3 reads CASSLTRGAQETQYF. Written as DNA, the CDR3 is TGTGCCAGCAGTTTAACTCGGGGGGCCCAAGAGACCCAGTACTTC.

This clonotype occurred a few times. The genes are TRBV9 and TRBJ2-5; 8 nucleotides line up with TRBD2. CDR1 SGDLS and CDR2 YYNGEE come from the germline V gene. Unmatched junction bases numbered 8, after V lost 4 bases and J lost 0 bases. The CDR3 has 16 residues. The DNA of the CDR3 is TGTGCCAGCAGCATAGCGGGAATCTCGTACCAAGAGACCCAGTACTTC. It codes for CASSIAGISYQETQYF. The whole variable domain, filled in from reference TRBV9 and TRBJ2-5, reads DSGVTQTPKHLITATGQRVTLRCSPRSGDLSVYWYQQSLDQGLQFLIQYYNGEERAKGNILERFSAQQFPDLHSELNLSSLELGDSALYFCASSIAGISYQETQYFGPGTRLLVL.

This clonotype occurred many times. The V and J genes are TRBV24-1 and TRBJ1-2; D is uncertain. V lost 0 bases and J 9 bases, leaving 7 bases between the germline ends. Looked up from germline, CDR1 is KGHDR and CDR2 is SFDVKD. The CDR3 runs 12 residues. Written as DNA, the CDR3 is TGTGCCACCAGTGATTTGGGCAGGAGCTACACCTTC. Protein sequence: CATSDLGRSYTF.

This clonotype was seen more than once but under ten times. The genes are TRBV11-1 and TRBJ2-7, with D possibly TRBD2 on 6 matching bases. This CDR3 has 14 amino acids. Deletions cut 0 bases from V and 6 bases from J, with 12 bases between. CDR1 and CDR2 from the germline V gene are SGHAT and FQDESV (reference sequence). The CDR3 bases are TGTGCCAGCAGCTTAGCGGGAGGACAATTCGAGCAGTACTTC. Translated, it gives CASSLAGGQFEQYF.

In this sample, this clonotype turned up a few times. The rearrangement uses TRBV20-1 and TRBJ1-1; TRBD1 matches at 10 bases. Germline assignment: CDR1 DFQATT and CDR2 SNEGSKA (reference sequence). There are 15 residues in the CDR3. Losses at the gene ends were 5 bases for V and 3 bases for J; bases not matched to a gene: 9. The CDR3 DNA reads TGCAGTGCTCAACCAGACAGGGGGCTGGACACTGAAGCTTTCTTT. Its translation: CSAQPDRGLDTEAFF.

This clonotype was observed many times. This chain connects TRBV7-3 to TRBJ1-5; D unresolved. V was trimmed by 1 base and J by 6 bases, leaving 7 bases between them. This CDR3 has 13 residues. The germline V gene has CDR1 SGHTA and CDR2 FQGTGA. The CDR3 protein is CASSLNSGQPQHF. The CDR3, as DNA: TGTGCCAGCAGCTTAAATTCGGGTCAGCCCCAGCATTTT.

J is TRBJ2-2 and V is TRBV24-1; D is unresolved. Germline V lookup: CDR1 KGHDR, CDR2 SFDVKD. The CDR3 sequence is 13 residues long. Trimming removed 1 base at V and 6 bases at J, with 5 bases between. As DNA, the CDR3 is TGTGCCACCAGTGATTTTATGTCCGGGGAGCTGTTTTTT. Its protein is CATSDFMSGELFF.

The chain links TRBV7-9 to TRBJ2-2; D may match TRBD1 or TRBD2 (5 bases each). The CDR3 has 15 residues. The germline V gene has CDR1 SEHNR and CDR2 FQNEAQ (reference sequence). V lost 9 bases, J lost 6 bases, and 20 bases lay in between. CDR3 amino acids: CASKPTGLTAGELFF. The CDR3 bases are TGTGCCAGTAAACCAACGGGGCTAACCGCCGGGGAGCTGTTTTTT.

The genes are TRBV5-1 and TRBJ1-3; D is uncertain. V shed 1 base and J shed 7 bases, with 9 bases lying between them. The CDR3 has 13 residues. CDR1 and CDR2 from the germline V gene are SGHRS and YFSETQ. CDR3 sequence reads: CASSLSSWNTIYF. The CDR3 DNA sequence: TGCGCCAGCAGCTTGAGTTCGTGGAACACCATATATTTT.

In this sample, this clonotype turned up a few times. The chain combines TRBV7-9 with TRBJ2-7; D gene uncertain. V was cut by 0 bases and J by 1 base, with 10 bases left in between. CDR3 length: 15 residues. Germline CDR1 and CDR2: SEHNR and FQNEAQ (reference sequence). CDR3 sequence: CASSLATGPSYEQYF. CDR3 DNA sequence: TGTGCCAGCAGCTTAGCGACCGGGCCTTCCTACGAGCAGTACTTC.

In regard to this clonotype: This may be a read error: a much more frequent sequence differs by one nucleotide. The genes are TRBV29-1 and TRBJ1-1; weak D call: TRBD1 (5 bases). CDR1 and CDR2 from the germline V gene are SQVTM and ANQGSEA. The CDR3 is 12 amino acids. V lost 4 bases, J lost 4 bases, and 10 bases lay in between. The chain's CDR3 is CSVAKGTTEAFF. The CDR3 DNA sequence: TGCAGCGTTGCGAAGGGGACCACTGAAGCTTTCTTT.

The chain is built from TRBV2 and TRBJ1-2, with D tentatively TRBD1 (6 bases). The CDR3 spans 14 residues. Germline CDR1 and CDR2: SNHLY and FYNNEI. Trimming shortened V by 7 bases and J by 4 bases, and 16 bases separated the two germline ends. CDR3 in amino acids: CASTLMTGPYGYTF. In DNA, the CDR3 is TGTGCCAGCACTCTAATGACAGGCCCCTATGGCTACACCTTC.

This clonotype was detected only a few times. V and J are TRBV12-3 or TRBV12-4 and TRBJ1-1; D gene unclear. With 6 bases removed from V and 1 base from J, the gap between germline ends came to 9 bases. The CDR3 totals 13 residues. The DNA of the CDR3 is TGTGCCAGCAGGAATATTAGGAACACTGAAGCTTTCTTT. Translating gives CASRNIRNTEAFF.

The V and J genes are TRBV20-1 and TRBJ1-6; a weak D match, TRBD1 (5 bases). Germline CDR1 is DFQATT and CDR2 is SNEGSKA (reference sequence). Trimming removed 7 bases at V and 10 bases at J, with 14 bases between. This CDR3 spans 12 amino acids. This chain's CDR3 is CSGSGVGSPLHF. CDR3 nucleotides: TGCAGTGGGTCGGGGGTCGGCTCACCCCTCCACTTT.

The V and J genes are TRBV20-1 and TRBJ1-6; D not certain. V was cut by 1 base and J by 10 bases, with 17 bases left in between. There are 15 residues in the CDR3. Germline V gene sequence: CDR1 DFQATT, CDR2 SNEGSKA (reference sequence). DNA for the CDR3: TGCAGTGCTAGAGGGGCTCGTAGGGTCGGGTCACCCCTCCACTTT. Encoded protein: CSARGARRVGSPLHF.

Remarks on this clonotype: This sequence may be a read error, since a much larger clone differs from it by one base. The chain has TRBV11-2 and TRBJ2-5; a possible D gene is TRBD2 (5 bases). The CDR3 spans 14 residues. V was shortened by 5 bases and J by 5 bases, with 15 bases between the two germline ends. The germline gives CDR1 SGHAT, CDR2 FQNNGV. The CDR3 here is CASSLVEARETQYF. DNA of the CDR3: TGTGCCAGCAGCCTCGTGGAGGCGCGGGAGACCCAGTACTTC.

The CDR3 reads CASSFGGRFRNTIYF. The CDR3 DNA is TGTGCCAGCAGTTTCGGGGGGAGGTTTCGAAACACCATATATTTT. This sequence joins TRBV12-3 or TRBV12-4 and TRBJ1-3, with a tentative D call TRBD1 (5 bases). V lost 3 bases, J lost 5 bases, and 14 bases lay in between. The CDR3 has 15 amino acids.

The chain carries TRBV5-1 and TRBJ1-1; D call uncertain. Trimming removed 0 bases from V and 1 base from J, with 7 bases in between. The CDR3 consists of 14 residues. Per the germline V gene, CDR1 is SGHRS and CDR2 is YFSETQ. DNA of the CDR3: TGCGCCAGCAGCTTGGGGGTAGAGAACACTGAAGCTTTCTTT. The encoded protein is CASSLGVENTEAFF.

This clonotype was counted a few times. The rearrangement links TRBV9 to TRBJ1-1; the D is unclear. Germline V CDR1 and CDR2: SGDLS, YYNGEE. Trimming pared 0 bases from V and 4 bases from J, leaving 13 bases between. The CDR3 has 15 amino acids. The CDR3 DNA sequence: TGTGCCAGCAGCGTAGAGGCGGTAAAGGGCACTGAAGCTTTCTTT. Its translation: CASSVEAVKGTEAFF.

With respect to this clonotype: This likely comes from a read error, as the CDR3 has no conserved phenylalanine or tryptophan at its end. The DNA is left out, because the CDR3 cannot be placed on it with certainty; the CDR3 is given as TCRdb lists it. The chain has TRBV12-3 or TRBV12-4 and TRBJ1-6. Both ends counted, the CDR3 spans 8 residues. The CDR3 protein is CASSRRLT.

This clonotype was seen once. V is TRBV15 and J is TRBJ1-4; 10 bases match TRBD1. Germline lookup yields CDR1 LNHNV and CDR2 YYDKDF (reference sequence). Trimming removed 3 bases from V and 8 bases from J; junction bases left unmatched: 9. The CDR3 consists of 16 residues. The CDR3 DNA is TGTGCCACCAGCAGGACAGCGGGACAGGGGTTGGAAAAACTGTTTTTT. Protein product: CATSRTAGQGLEKLFF.

This chain links TRBV7-9 with TRBJ1-1; D call uncertain. This CDR3 contains 10 residues. The germline CDR1 and CDR2 sequences are SEHNR and FQNEAQ (reference sequence). Trimming took off 11 bases at V and 8 bases at J, with 12 bases between the two ends. As DNA, the CDR3 is TGTGCCTGGAAGGCAAGGGAAGCTTTCTTT. Protein: CAWKAREAFF.

This clonotype has more than one count but fewer than ten. The CDR3 DNA follows: TGTGCCAGCAGCTTAAATCAGGGGGCGGGCACCGGGGAGCTGTTTTTT. This encodes CASSLNQGAGTGELFF. This chain connects TRBV7-2 to TRBJ2-2; the match to TRBD1 covers 8 bases. This CDR3 is built from 16 residues. J gave up 4 bases and V 2 bases, and 6 bases lay outside the gene matches. CDR1 is SGHTA, CDR2 FQGNSA, per germline.

With respect to this clonotype: One end of the junction does not line up with germline, which may come from a read error. J is TRBJ1-5 and V is TRBV7-9; D is uncertain. Germline lookup yields CDR1 SEHNR and CDR2 FQNEAQ (reference sequence). The length of the CDR3 is 14 residues. In DNA form, the CDR3 reads TGTGCCAGCAGTTTAGTTAACCGCAATCAGCCCCAGCATTTT. Amino acid sequence: CASSLVNRNQPQHF.

The chain joins TRBV19 to TRBJ1-2; TRBD1 is a possible D gene (5 bases). The CDR3 contains 13 residues. V shed 5 bases and J shed 4 bases, with 11 bases lying between them. The germline V gene has CDR1 LNHDA and CDR2 SQIVND (reference sequence). CDR3 nucleotides: TGTGCCAGTAGTCACAGGACCGTCTATGGCTACACCTTC. Residues: CASSHRTVYGYTF.

The chain has TRBV29-1 and TRBJ2-5, with D possibly being TRBD1 (6 bases). Germline assignment: CDR1 SQVTM and CDR2 ANQGSEA. Between the trimmed V and J ends, which lost 8 bases and 7 bases, there was a span of 11 bases. This CDR3 contains 10 residues. The CDR3 coding sequence is TGCAGCCTCCTAGGGGGGACCCAGTACTTC. This encodes CSLLGGTQYF.

The gene calls are TRBV29-1 and TRBJ1-5; tentative D call: TRBD1 (5 bases). Deletions cut 3 bases from V and 11 bases from J, with 17 bases between. The CDR3 runs 13 residues. In germline, CDR1 is SQVTM, CDR2 ANQGSEA. The CDR3 nucleotides read TGCAGCGTTGAGTCCGGGGGTGGAGAGACCCAGCATTTT. The encoded protein is CSVESGGGETQHF.

The sample holds a few counts of this clonotype. This sequence joins TRBV5-8 and TRBJ1-1, with TRBD1 matching over 10 bases. The germline gives CDR1 SGHTS, CDR2 YDEGEE. The CDR3 is made up of 18 amino acids. J was trimmed by 4 bases and V by 4 bases; bases with no gene match: 16. The CDR3 spells CASSLRQGALSLGTEAFF. CDR3 sequence (DNA): TGTGCCAGCAGCCTGCGACAGGGGGCGCTATCCCTGGGCACTGAAGCTTTCTTT.

Of note for this clonotype: Since no conserved phenylalanine or tryptophan closes the CDR3, a read error is the likely cause. The limits of the CDR3 on the DNA are not certain, so only TCRdb's listed CDR3 is given. This chain joins TRBV5-1 and TRBJ2-2; TRBD1 reflects the table's D call only, with no check against the DNA. The CDR3 is 11 amino acids long, termini counted. Per the germline V gene, CDR1 is SGHRS and CDR2 is YFSETQ. CDR3: CASSLAGDRRS.

The chain employs TRBV7-6 and TRBJ1-1, with D possibly matching TRBD1 (6 bases). CDR1 SGHVS and CDR2 FNYEAQ come from the germline V gene. The CDR3 loop spans 14 amino acids. V dropped 4 bases and J dropped 5 bases, with 14 bases sitting between them. The CDR3 coding sequence is TGTGCCAGCAGCTCTGGACGGAGGGGGACTGAAGCTTTCTTT. Translation: CASSSGRRGTEAFF.